Sequencing of this TCR beta chain was carried out in a study of cytomegalovirus exposure and HLA in healthy donors. There are 14 residues in the CDR3. Germline CDR1 and CDR2: SGHVS and FNYEAQ. V was pared by 4 bases and J by 2 bases, with 12 bases between. With 60 Vbeta and 13 Jbeta primers, the PCR was carried out. Assay used: immunoSEQ multiplex PCR; TCRdb lists only in-frame clones, some missing. In the table there are about 150,000 clones, roughly 82% of which are singletons. The chain carries TRBV7-6 and TRBJ2-7, with D maybe TRBD1 (6 bases). Sequenced input: PBMCs. The TCR originated in a male donor in good health and CMV-seronegative. This CDR3 is CASSSTTGPYEQYF. The CDR3 bases are TGTGCCAGCAGCTCGACGACAGGCCCCTACGAGCAGTACTTC.